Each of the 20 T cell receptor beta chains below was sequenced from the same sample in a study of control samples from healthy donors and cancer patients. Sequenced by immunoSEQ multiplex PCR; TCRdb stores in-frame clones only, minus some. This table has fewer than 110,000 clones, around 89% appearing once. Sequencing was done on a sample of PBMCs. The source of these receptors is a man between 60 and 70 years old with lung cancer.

The CDR3, as DNA: TGTGCCAGCAGTGACAGGGTTTTCTCTGGGGCCAACGTCCTGACTTTC. It codes for CASSDRVFSGANVLTF. The rearrangement joins TRBV9 to TRBJ2-6, with 7 bases matching TRBD1. The ends lost 5 bases at V and 0 bases at J; junction bases unmatched: 5. The CDR3 is 16 amino acids. Germline V CDR1 and CDR2: SGDLS, YYNGEE.

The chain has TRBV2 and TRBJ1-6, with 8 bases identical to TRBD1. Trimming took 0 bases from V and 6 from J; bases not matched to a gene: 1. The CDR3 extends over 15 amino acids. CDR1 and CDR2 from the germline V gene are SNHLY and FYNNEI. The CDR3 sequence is CASSEAGTGNSPLHF. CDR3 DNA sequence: TGTGCCAGCAGTGAAGCGGGGACAGGTAATTCACCCCTCCACTTT.

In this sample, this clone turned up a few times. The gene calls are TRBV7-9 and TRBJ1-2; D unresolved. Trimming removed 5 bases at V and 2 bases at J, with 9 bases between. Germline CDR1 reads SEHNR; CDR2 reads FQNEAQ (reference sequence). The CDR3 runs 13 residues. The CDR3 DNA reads TGTGCCAGCAGCCGAGGACTGAACTATGGCTACACCTTC. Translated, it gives CASSRGLNYGYTF.

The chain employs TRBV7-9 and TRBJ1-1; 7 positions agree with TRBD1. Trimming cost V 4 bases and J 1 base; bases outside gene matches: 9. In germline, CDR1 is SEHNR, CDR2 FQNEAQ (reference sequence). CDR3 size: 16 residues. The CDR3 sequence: CASSSRGGQQNTEAFF. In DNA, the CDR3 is TGTGCCAGCAGCTCGAGGGGGGGACAGCAGAACACTGAAGCTTTCTTT.

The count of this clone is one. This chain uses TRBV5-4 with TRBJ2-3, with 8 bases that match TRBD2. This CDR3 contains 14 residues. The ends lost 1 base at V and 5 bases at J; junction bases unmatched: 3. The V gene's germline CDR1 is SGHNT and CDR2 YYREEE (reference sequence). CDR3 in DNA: TGTGCCAGCAGCTTGTTACTAGCGGAAGATACGCAGTATTTT. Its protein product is CASSLLLAEDTQYF.

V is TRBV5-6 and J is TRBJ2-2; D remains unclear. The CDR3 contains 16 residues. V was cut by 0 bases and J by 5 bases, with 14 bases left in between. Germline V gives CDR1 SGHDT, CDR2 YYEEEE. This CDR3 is CASSLDLSRKTGELFF. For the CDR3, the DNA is TGTGCCAGCAGCTTGGACTTATCGAGGAAAACCGGGGAGCTGTTTTTT.

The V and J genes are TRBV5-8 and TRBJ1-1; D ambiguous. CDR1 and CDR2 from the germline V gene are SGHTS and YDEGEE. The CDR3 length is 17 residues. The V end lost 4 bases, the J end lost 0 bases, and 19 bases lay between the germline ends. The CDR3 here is CASSLERSVVMNTEAFF. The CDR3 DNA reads TGTGCCAGCAGCCTGGAAAGGTCAGTCGTTATGAACACTGAAGCTTTCTTT.

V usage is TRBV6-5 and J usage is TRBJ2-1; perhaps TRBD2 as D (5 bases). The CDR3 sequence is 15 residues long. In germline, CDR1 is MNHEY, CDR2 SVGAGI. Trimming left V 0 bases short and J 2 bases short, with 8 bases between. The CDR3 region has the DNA TGTGCCAGCAGTTACTCGATTAGCGCCTACAATGAGCAGTTCTTC. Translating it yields CASSYSISAYNEQFF.

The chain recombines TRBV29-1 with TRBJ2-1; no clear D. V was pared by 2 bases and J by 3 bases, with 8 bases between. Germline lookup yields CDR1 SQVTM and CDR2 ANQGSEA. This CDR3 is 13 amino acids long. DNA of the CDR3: TGCAGCGTTGAACAGAACTTCTACAATGAGCAGTTCTTC. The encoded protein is CSVEQNFYNEQFF.

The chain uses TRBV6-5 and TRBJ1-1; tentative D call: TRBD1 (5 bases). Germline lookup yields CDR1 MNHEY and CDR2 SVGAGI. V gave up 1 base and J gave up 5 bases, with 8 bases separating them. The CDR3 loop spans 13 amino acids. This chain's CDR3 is CASSYWGGTEAFF. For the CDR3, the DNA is TGTGCCAGCAGTTACTGGGGGGGGACTGAAGCTTTCTTT.

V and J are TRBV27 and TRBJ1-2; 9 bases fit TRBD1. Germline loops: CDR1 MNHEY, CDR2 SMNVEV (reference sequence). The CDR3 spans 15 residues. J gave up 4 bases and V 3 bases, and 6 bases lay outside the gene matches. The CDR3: CASSFLGQGVYGYTF. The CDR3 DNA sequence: TGTGCCAGCAGTTTCTTGGGACAGGGAGTCTATGGCTACACCTTC.

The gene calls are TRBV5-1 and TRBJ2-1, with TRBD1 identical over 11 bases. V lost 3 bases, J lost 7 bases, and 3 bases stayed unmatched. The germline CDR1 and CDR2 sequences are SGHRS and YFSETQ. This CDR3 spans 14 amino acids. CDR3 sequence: CASSSGQGVNEQFF. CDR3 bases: TGCGCCAGCAGCTCGGGACAGGGGGTAAATGAGCAGTTCTTC. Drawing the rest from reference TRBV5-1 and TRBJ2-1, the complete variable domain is KAGVTQTPRYLIKTRGQQVTLSCSPISGHRSVSWYQQTPGQGLQFLFEYFSETQRNKGNFPGRFSGRQFSNSRSEMNVSTLELGDSALYLCASSSGQGVNEQFFGPGTRLTVL.

CDR3 bases: TGTGCCAGCAGCGCCCCACAGGGGCACTCTTATGGCTACACCTTC. The encoded protein is CASSAPQGHSYGYTF. The gene calls are TRBV9 and TRBJ1-2; 7 bases are a match to TRBD1. Germline assignment: CDR1 SGDLS and CDR2 YYNGEE. This CDR3 is 15 amino acids long. After removal of 3 bases from V and 5 bases from J, the junction contained 10 bases not matched to a gene.

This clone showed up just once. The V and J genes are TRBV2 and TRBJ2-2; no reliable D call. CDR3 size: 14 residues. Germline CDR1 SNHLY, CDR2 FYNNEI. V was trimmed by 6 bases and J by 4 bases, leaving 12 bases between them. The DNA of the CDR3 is TGTGCCAGCAGGACGGGTTCAGGCACCGGGGAGCTGTTTTTT. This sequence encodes CASRTGSGTGELFF.

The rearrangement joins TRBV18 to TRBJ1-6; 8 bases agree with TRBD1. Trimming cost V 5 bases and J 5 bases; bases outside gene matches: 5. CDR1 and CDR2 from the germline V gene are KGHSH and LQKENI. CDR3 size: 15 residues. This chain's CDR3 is CASSDRGLNNSPLHF. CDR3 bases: TGTGCCAGCTCAGACAGGGGTCTAAATAATTCACCCCTCCACTTT.

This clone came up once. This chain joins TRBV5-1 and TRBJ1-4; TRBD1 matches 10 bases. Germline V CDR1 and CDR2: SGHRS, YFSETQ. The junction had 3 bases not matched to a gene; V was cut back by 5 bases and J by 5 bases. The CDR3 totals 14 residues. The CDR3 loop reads CASSRDRGNEKLFF. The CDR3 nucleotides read TGCGCCAGCAGTCGGGACAGGGGCAATGAAAAACTGTTTTTT.

As DNA, the CDR3 is TGTGCCAGCTCAATGGACCGAACCCAGCCCCAGCATTTT. It specifies CASSMDRTQPQHF. J is TRBJ1-5 and V is TRBV18; D gene ambiguous. CDR1 is KGHSH and CDR2 is LQKENI in the germline V gene. CDR3 length equals 13 residues. Trimming removed 5 bases from V and 7 bases from J, with 12 bases in between.

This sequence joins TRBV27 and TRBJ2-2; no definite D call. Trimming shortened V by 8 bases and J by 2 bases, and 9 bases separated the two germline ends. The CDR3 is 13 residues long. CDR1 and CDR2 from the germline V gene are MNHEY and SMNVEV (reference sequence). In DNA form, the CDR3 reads TGTGCCAGCTCGAGGCTAAACACCGGGGAGCTGTTTTTT. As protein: CASSRLNTGELFF.

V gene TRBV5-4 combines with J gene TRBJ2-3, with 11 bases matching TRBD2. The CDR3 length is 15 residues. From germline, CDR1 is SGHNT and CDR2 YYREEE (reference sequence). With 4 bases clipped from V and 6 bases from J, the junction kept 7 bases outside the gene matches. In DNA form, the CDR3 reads TGTGCCAGCAGCCGTAGCGGGGGGGATTCGGATACGCAGTATTTT. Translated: CASSRSGGDSDTQYF.

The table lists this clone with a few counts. This chain's CDR3 is CASSQVGYNSPLHF. The CDR3 DNA reads TGTGCCAGCAGCCAAGTCGGTTATAATTCACCCCTCCACTTT. The chain has TRBV3-1 (or the pseudogene TRBV3-2) and TRBJ1-6; D is unresolved. Looked up from germline, CDR1 is LGHDT and CDR2 is YNNKEL (reference sequence). CDR3 length: 14 residues. V was pared by 1 base and J by 4 bases, with 5 bases between.